This record looks at one T cell receptor beta chain sequence and its context. The table lists this clonotype with many counts. The target of this receptor is not known. Base qualities are not recorded, but no much larger clone differs from it by a single base. These data originate in a study of tumor-infiltrating lymphocytes in primary liver carcinoma (dated by TCRdb to the late 2010s). At the level of the whole study: Surgical resection was performed in China between late 2015 and 2016 on about 5 patients with histopathologically diagnosed primary liver carcinoma. The five patients, three men and two women aged 30 to 69 years, had hepatocellular carcinoma (four) or combined HCC and intrahepatic cholangiocarcinoma (one). The five patients had tumors staged T1-T3 N0M0, with maximum diameters ranging from roughly 4 to 10 cm. Each sample produced about 3.5 to 7.5 million productive TCRbeta reads, and read depth showed no significant difference between tissue types. The study combined TCRbeta repertoire sequencing, expression microarrays and whole-exome sequencing across five regions of each liver tumor, with adjacent normal tissue and blood. TCRbeta repertoire sequencing covered 35 specimens from 5 patients: around 25 tumor regions, 5 adjacent noncancerous liver tissues and 5 peripheral blood samples. Reproducibility between technical replicate repertoires was high, with correlation coefficients above 0.95 and mean shared-clone rates approximately 0.91.

Overall study outcomes, separate from this receptor: Because sequencing covered only the TCR beta chain and unpaired alpha chains were not captured, true repertoire diversity is likely underestimated. Only 4 or 5 patients were included in the study, and the authors note that the findings should be validated in a larger study. The top 250 clones accounted for a significantly greater share of the repertoire in tumors than in blood (p = 0.039). Repertoire overlap was found to be higher between tumor regions (mean approximately 35%) than between tumor-adjacent (about 17%) or tumor-blood (approximately 15%) pairs, consistent with antigen-driven expansion. Because the samples were bulk and unsorted, CD4+ and CD8+ T cell repertoires could not be compared.

CDR1 and CDR2 were assigned from the germline V gene as SGHDT and YYEEEE. Deletion took 3 bases off V and 0 bases off J, with a span of 11 bases between the germline ends. The CDR3 spans 15 residues, from the cysteine through the phenylalanine. CDR3 DNA is the only sequence kept; it has 45 bases, read in frame from the first base. Starting from approximately 460 ng total RNA, TCRbeta-specific cDNA was produced by reverse transcription with a constant-region primer and ProtoScript II reverse transcriptase. Construction of the TCRbeta libraries relied on three nested rounds of multiplex PCR, following a slightly modified ARM-PCR procedure. Each of the first two PCR rounds ran for about 10 cycles and used multiplex TRBV1-TRBV30 forward primers together with a Cbeta reverse primer. Sample barcodes and Illumina adapters were attached in a final 25-cycle PCR using Deep VentR polymerase. Before sequencing, amplicons of 200-500 bp were purified from gel using a QIAquick gel extraction kit. An Illumina HiSeq 2500 was used to sequence the TCRbeta amplicons, generating 250-bp paired-end reads. The original pipeline was this. To recover full CDR3 sequences, reads were quality-trimmed using Trimmomatic v0.33 and paired reads were then merged using FLASH v1.2.11. V, D and J germline segments were assigned to the rearranged TCRbeta sequences by MiGEC v1.2.1b. Clonotype statistics, along with Shannon-Wiener diversity indices, were calculated using VDJtools v1.0.0. To reduce sampling bias, subsequent analyses other than the diversity analysis used only the 250 most abundant clonotypes in each sample. The public sequencing data were trimmed at Q25 with fastp and processed into clonotypes with MiXCR by TCRdb, which kept only in-frame beta chains. Under each unique CDR3 protein, matching rows form one entry showing the most common genes and DNA. None of the V and J calls come from the authors' own analysis; TCRdb made them. Counted in this sample were 330,000 or so distinct CDR3 sequences; less than 75% of them appeared once. 5.5% to 7% of the sample comes from the top ten.

RNA from unsorted whole blood was extracted with TRIzol reagent, and germline DNA was obtained with the DNeasy Blood & Tissue kit. At the time of sampling, the patients were treatment-naive and had chronic HBV infection. Before surgery, approximately 3.7 milliliters of peripheral blood were drawn into K2EDTA tubes. The source is a man aged 35 to 55 with primary liver carcinoma and hepatitis B virus infection. The chain is encoded by TRBV5-6 joined to TRBJ2-3; matching of 6 bases hints at TRBD2 as the D gene. Material for sequencing was peripheral blood. The CDR3 protein sequence reads: CASSWRELSTDTQYF. Here is the DNA: TGTGCCAGCAGCTGGCGGGAACTGAGCACAGATACGCAGTATTTT.